The present TCR beta chain was sequenced within a study of Ad26.COV2.S vaccination and SARS-CoV-2 variants. Note on this clone: The antigen remains undetermined.

Germline V gene sequence: CDR1 MGHDK, CDR2 SYGVNS. Trimming removed 6 bases from V and 3 bases from J; junction bases left unmatched: 10. The CDR3 length is 15 residues. Study-wide results and limits: There was a possibility that the TCR breadth and depth analyses underestimated total T cell responses. Vaccine and placebo groups showed comparable non-spike TCR breadth. Spike-specific TCR breadth in vaccine recipients exceeded that seen in placebo recipients. Marked by substantial breadth, spike-specific CD8+ and CD4+ T cell responses were reportedly seen after vaccination.

Profiled with immunoSEQ multiplex PCR; TCRdb holds only in-frame clones, not every one. Here the sample spans hundreds of thousands of clones, about 91% being singletons. The material sequenced was peripheral blood, taken after recovery from COVID-19. The source of this sequence is a human donor who had recovered from COVID-19. J is TRBJ2-7 and V is TRBV25-1, with 8 bases matching TRBD1. CDR3: CASRNPDRVYYEQYF. CDR3 nucleotides: TGTGCCAGCAGAAATCCGGACAGGGTATACTACGAGCAGTACTTC.